The clone carrying this TCR beta chain was counted a single time. Its antigen is undetermined. The sample belongs to a study of shared clonotypes between healthy human individuals. Study-level points and caveats: It was observed that 5% to 6.5% of naive CD4 clonotypes were shared across several donors.

Repertoires were generated with immunoSEQ multiplex PCR, while TCRdb's copy carries only in-frame clones and drops some. The data contain about a million clones, 77% of them singletons. V dropped 4 bases and J dropped 0 bases, with 8 bases sitting between them. The CDR3 extends over 14 amino acids. The V gene's germline CDR1 is MNHNS and CDR2 SASEGT. Sequencing was done on a sample of memory CD4+ T cells from PBMCs. Specified subset: CD45RA-negative fraction. The source is a man between 18 and 29 years old in good health. Some clones in this sample may be carry-over from other donors' samples. The chain uses TRBV6-1 and TRBJ2-3; D not resolved. In nucleotides, the CDR3 is TGTGCCAGCAGTGTAGGCACCAGCACAGATACGCAGTATTTT. Protein product: CASSVGTSTDTQYF.